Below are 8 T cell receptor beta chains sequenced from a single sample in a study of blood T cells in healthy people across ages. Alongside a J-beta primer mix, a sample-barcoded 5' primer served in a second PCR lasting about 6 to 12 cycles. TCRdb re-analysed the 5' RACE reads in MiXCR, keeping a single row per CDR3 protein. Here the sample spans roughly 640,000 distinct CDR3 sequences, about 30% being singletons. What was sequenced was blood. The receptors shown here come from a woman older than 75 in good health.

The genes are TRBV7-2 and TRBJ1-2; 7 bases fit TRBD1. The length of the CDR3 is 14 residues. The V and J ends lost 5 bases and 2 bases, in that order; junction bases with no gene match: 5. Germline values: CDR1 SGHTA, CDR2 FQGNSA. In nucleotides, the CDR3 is TGTGCCAGCAGCAAAAGACAGGGCAACTATGGCTACACCTTC. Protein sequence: CASSKRQGNYGYTF.

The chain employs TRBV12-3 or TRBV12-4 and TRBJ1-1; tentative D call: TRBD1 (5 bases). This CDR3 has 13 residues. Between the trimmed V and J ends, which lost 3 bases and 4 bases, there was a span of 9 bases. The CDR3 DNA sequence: TGTGCCAGCAGTTTCGGGGCGACCACTGAAGCTTTCTTT. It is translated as CASSFGATTEAFF.

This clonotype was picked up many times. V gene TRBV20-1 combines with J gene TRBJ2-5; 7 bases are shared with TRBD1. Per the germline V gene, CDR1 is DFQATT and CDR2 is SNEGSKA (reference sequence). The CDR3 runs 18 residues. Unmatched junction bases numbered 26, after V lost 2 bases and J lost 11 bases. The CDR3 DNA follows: TGCAGTGCTAGACTCAAACCGCCGACAGGGCCGATGACCAATGAGCAGTACTTC. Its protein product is CSARLKPPTGPMTNEQYF.

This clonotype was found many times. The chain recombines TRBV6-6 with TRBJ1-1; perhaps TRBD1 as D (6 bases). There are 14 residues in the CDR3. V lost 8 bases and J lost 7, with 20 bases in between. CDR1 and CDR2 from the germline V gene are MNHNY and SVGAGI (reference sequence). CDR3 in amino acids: CASCLRGGKDEAFF. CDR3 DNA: TGTGCCAGCTGCCTTCGCGGGGGCAAGGATGAAGCTTTCTTT.

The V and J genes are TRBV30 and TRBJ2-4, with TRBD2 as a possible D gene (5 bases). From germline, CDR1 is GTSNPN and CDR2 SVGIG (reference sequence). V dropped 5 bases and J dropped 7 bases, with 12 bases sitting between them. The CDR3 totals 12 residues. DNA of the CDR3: TGTGCCTGGCGAGCGACGGGGAACATTCAGTACTTC. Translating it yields CAWRATGNIQYF.

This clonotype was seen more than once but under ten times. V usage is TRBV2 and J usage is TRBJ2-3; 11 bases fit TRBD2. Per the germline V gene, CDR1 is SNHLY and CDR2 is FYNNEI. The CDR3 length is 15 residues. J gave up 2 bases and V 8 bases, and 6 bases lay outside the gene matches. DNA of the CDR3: TGTGCCAGCCTGGAACTAGCGGGGGACACAGATACGCAGTATTTT. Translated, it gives CASLELAGDTDTQYF.

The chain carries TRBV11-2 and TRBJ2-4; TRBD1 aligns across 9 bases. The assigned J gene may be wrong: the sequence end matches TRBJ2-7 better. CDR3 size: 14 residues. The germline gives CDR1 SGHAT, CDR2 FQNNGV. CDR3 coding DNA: TGTGCCAGCAGCTATCGGGACAGGGTGAACGAGCAGTACGTC. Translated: CASSYRDRVNEQYV.

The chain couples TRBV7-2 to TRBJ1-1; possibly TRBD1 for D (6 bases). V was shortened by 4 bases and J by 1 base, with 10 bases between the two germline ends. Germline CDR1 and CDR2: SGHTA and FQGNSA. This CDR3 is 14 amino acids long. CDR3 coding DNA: TGTGCCAGCAGCTACAGGGCCTCGAACACTGAAGCTTTCTTT. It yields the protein CASSYRASNTEAFF.